This TCR beta chain was documented in a study of T-cell reconstitution after alpha-beta-depleted transplantation in children. The study's findings and limits: Surviving recipient T cells and intrathymic progenitors accounted for some patients' high TCRbeta diversity at day 60. One year after transplant, T-cell counts and diversity came mostly from newly produced T cells.

The length of the CDR3 is 17 residues. J was trimmed by 1 base and V by 3 bases; bases with no gene match: 10. There are many counts of this clonotype. Antigen: not known. TCRbeta library construction was performed incorporating unique molecular identifiers. TCRdb used MiXCR to reprocess the PCR reads, holding one entry per CDR3 protein. The data hold tens of thousands of distinct CDR3 sequences, with around 5.9% observed a single time. Sequencing used PBMCs, mostly from graft donor cells, obtained 60 days after TCRalphabeta/CD19-depleted stem cell transplant. This clonotype originated in a female patient between 2 and 15 years old who had a stem cell transplant for aplastic anemia, so the T cells may come from the graft donor. The chain joins TRBV12-3 or TRBV12-4 to TRBJ2-3; 7 bases align to TRBD2. This CDR3 reads CASSFHKTSWGTDTQYF. CDR3 bases: TGTGCCAGCAGTTTCCATAAGACTAGCTGGGGCACAGATACGCAGTATTTT.